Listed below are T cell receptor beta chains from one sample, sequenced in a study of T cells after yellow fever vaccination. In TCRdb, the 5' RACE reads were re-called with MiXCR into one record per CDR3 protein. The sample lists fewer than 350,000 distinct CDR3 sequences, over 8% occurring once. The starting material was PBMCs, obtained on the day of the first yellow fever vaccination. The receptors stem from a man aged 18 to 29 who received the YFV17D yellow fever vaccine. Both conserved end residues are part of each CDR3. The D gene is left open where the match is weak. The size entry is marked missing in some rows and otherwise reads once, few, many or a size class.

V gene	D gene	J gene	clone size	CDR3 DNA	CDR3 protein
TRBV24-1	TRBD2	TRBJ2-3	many	TGTGCCACTACGGACAGTTCGGGGGGGATACGCACACCGCAGTATTTT	CATTDSSGGIRTPQYF
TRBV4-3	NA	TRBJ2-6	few	TGCGCCAGCAGCCTCAATACTGGGGCCAACGTCCTGACTTTC	CASSLNTGANVLTF
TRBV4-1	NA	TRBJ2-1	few	TGCGCCAGCAGCCAAGATTCGGGAGATGAGCAGTTCTTC	CASSQDSGDEQFF
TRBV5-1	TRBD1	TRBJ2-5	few	TGCGCCAGCAGCACTGAGACAGGGGGCCTAGAGACCCAGTACTTC	CASSTETGGLETQYF
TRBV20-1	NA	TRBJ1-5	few	TGCAGTGCTAGAGTTTGGGGGTCGGACAATCAGCCCCAGCATTTT	CSARVWGSDNQPQHF
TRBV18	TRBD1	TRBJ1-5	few	TGTGCCAGCTCACGACAGGGGGGAAATCAGCCCCAGCATTTT	CASSRQGGNQPQHF
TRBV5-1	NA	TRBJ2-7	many	TGCGCCAGCAGCCCCCTCCCGGGCAGAGCCTACGAGCAGTACTTC	CASSPLPGRAYEQYF
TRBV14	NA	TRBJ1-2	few	TGTGCCAGCAGCCAAGTAGGGCAGACAAAGTACTATGGCTACACCTTC	CASSQVGQTKYYGYTF
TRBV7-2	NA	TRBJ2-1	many	TGTGCCAGCAGCTTAGAGGGGGGGCCCTACAATGAGCAGTTCTTC	CASSLEGGPYNEQFF
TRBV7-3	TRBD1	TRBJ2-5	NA	TGTGCCAGCAGCTTAGTCTATGGGACAGGAGAGACCCAGTACTTC	CASSLVYGTGETQYF
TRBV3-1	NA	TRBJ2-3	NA	TGTGCCAGCAGCCAAGAGGTCAGCGACCATACGCAGTATTTT	CASSQEVSDHTQYF
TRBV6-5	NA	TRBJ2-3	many	TGTGCCAGCAGTTTCTCCTGGGGCGCAGATACGCAGTATTTT	CASSFSWGADTQYF
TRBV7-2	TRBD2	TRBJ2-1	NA	TGTGCCAGCAGCTTGCTACCTAGCGGGAGCTCATACAATGAGCAGTTCTTC	CASSLLPSGSSYNEQFF
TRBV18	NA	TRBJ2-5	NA	TGTGCCAGCTCACCACGGAGGCAGGGACAAGAGACCCAGTACTTC	CASSPRRQGQETQYF
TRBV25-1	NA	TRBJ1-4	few	TGTGCCAGCAGTGAAGGTCGTCGGGGTGAAAAACTGTTTTTT	CASSEGRRGEKLFF
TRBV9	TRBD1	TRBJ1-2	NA	TGTGCCAGCAGCGTAGGAGACAGGGTCCTAGGTGACTATGGCTACACCTTC	CASSVGDRVLGDYGYTF
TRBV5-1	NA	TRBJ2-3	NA	TGCGCCAGCAGCCCAAGACCGGGGACCGTGGGAGATACGCAGTATTTT	CASSPRPGTVGDTQYF
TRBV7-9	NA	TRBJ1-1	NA	TGTGCCAGTCTGGAGAACACTGAAGCTTTCTTT	CASLENTEAFF
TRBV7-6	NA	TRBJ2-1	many	TGTGCCAGCGGGCCGGACAGCAGCTCCTACAATGAGCAGTTCTTC	CASGPDSSSYNEQFF